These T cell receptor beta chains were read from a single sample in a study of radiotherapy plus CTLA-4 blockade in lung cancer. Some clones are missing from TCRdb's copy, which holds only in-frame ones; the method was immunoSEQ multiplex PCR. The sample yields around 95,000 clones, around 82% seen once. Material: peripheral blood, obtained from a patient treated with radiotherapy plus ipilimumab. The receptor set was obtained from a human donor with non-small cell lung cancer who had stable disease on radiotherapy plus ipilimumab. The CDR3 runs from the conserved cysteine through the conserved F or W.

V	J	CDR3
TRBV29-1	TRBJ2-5	CSVRSGDGAQYF
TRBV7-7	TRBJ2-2	CASSLHGTGELFF
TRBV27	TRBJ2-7	CASSLSGTGFFYEQYF
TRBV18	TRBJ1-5	CASSPRGQSNQPQHF
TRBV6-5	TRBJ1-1	CASSYLGVTEAFF
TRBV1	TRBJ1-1	CTSSQEGPGPTNTEAFF
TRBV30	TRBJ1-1	CAWSVGTGNTEAFF
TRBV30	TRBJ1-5	CAWSPLAGSQHF
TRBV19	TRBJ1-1	CASSLDRETEAFF
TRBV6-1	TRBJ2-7	CASSASWDRVKDEQYF
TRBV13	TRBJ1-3	CASSLAGSGNTIYF
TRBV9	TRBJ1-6	CASRGDYNSPLHF
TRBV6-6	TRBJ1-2	CASSPTGMANYGYTF
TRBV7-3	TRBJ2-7	CASSPNQGYEQYF
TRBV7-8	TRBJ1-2	CASSWGTGFRNYGYTF
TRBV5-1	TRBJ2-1	CASSLLTDYNEQFF
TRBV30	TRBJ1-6	CAWSVWGGGGNSPLHF
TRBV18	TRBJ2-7	CASSPRTPTGLTYEQYF
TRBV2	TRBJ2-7	CASSGGTPEQYF
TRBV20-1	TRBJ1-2	CSASVSYGYTF
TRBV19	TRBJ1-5	CASSISGGYQPQHF
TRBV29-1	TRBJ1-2	CSAPLGNYGYTF
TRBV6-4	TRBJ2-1	CASRRGALKNEQFF
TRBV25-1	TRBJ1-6	CASSTGANSPLHF
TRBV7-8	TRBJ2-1	CASSPRGGARSYNEQFF
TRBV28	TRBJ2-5	CASSGGAGTLETQYF
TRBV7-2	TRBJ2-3	CASVSGGREDTQYF
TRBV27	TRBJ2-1	CASSSLNEQFF
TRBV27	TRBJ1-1	CASSFRGGNTEAFF
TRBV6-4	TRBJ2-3	CASSDSGFGTDTQYF
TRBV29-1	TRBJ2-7	CSVEEIGGHEQYF
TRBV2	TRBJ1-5	CASSERGRATPQHF
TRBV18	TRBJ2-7	CASSPSQRGNYEQYF
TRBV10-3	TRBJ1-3	CAIRESSGNTIYF
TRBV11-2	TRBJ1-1	CASSLDAYPNTEAFF
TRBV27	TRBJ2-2	CASMGLAGVTGELFF
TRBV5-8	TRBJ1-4	CASSHPLGGLVNEKLFF
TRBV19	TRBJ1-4	CASSIVPRSGDLFF
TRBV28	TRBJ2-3	CASGGAGDTQYF
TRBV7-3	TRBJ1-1	CASSFDRGDTEAFF
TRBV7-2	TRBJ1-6	CASTPSYNSPLHF
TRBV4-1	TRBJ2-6	CASSQDLISSGANVLTF
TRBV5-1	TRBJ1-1	CASSLDPRGTTEAFF
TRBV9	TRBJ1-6	CASSSPPSPLHF
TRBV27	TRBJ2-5	CASSFEGPQETQYF
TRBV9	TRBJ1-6	CASSVDGGYNSPLHF
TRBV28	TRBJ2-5	CASSYLSGSPETQYF
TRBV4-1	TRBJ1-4	CASSQEGTGPLKLFF
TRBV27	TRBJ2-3	CASRGVASDTQYF
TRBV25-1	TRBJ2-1	CASSERGSGKILNEQFF
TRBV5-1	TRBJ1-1	CASSLGAGGSMNTEAFF
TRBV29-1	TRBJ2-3	CSVSGGTDTQYF
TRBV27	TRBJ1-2	CASSGPGQRPDYTF
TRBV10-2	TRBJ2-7	CASGRTPYEQYF
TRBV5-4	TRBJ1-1	CASSFWTGKAFF
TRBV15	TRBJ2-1	CATSTWTSGTYEQFF
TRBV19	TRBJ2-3	CASSTSGGVADTQYF
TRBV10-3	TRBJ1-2	CAISGTGRLSTDYGYTF
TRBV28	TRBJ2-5	CASHQSGQGMYQETQYF